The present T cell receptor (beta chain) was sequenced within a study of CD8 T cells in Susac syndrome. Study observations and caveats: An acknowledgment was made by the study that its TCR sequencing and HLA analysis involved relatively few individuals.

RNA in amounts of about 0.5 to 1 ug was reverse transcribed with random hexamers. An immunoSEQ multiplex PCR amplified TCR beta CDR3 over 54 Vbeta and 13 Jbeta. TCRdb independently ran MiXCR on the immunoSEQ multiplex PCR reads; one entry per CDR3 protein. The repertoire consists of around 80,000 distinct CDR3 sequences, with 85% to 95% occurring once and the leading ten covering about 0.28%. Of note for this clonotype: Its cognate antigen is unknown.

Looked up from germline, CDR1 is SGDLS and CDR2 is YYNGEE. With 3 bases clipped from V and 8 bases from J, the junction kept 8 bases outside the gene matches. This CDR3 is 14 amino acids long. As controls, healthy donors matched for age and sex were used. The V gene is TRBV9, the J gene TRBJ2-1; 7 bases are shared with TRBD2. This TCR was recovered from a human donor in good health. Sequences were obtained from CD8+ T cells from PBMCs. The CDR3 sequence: CASSGSSGPYEQFF. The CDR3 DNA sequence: TGTGCCAGCAGCGGGTCTAGCGGACCGTATGAGCAGTTCTTC.